Listed below are T cell receptor beta chains from one sample, sequenced in a study of blood T cells in healthy people across ages. TCRdb used MiXCR to reprocess the 5' RACE reads, holding one entry per CDR3 protein. The sample carries roughly 1 million distinct CDR3 sequences, approximately 26% recorded once. Separately, the same data were catalogued under a study of T cells of mothers and their children.

Sequences were obtained from blood. These receptors were taken from a girl aged 2 to 9 in good health. Both conserved end residues are part of each CDR3. The D gene is left open where the match is weak. Size values are once, few and many counts, or a class for expanded clones, and some rows have none.

d_gene	abundance	v_gene	j_gene	CDR3nt	CDR3aa
.	.	TRBV12-3/TRBV12-4	TRBJ2-6	TGTGCCAGCAGTTCAACGGCTCACTCTGGGGCCAACGTCCTGACTTTC	CASSSTAHSGANVLTF
.	.	TRBV4-1	TRBJ1-2	TGCGCCAGCAGCCCCGACGCGGGTACGAACTATGGCTACACCTTC	CASSPDAGTNYGYTF
.	few	TRBV2	TRBJ1-2	TGTGCTTCGACGATGAACTATGGCTACACCTTC	CASTMNYGYTF
TRBD2	.	TRBV12-3/TRBV12-4	TRBJ2-1	TGTGCCAGCAGGAGGACTAGCGGGGAAAATGAGCAGTTCTTC	CASRRTSGENEQFF
TRBD2	.	TRBV11-2	TRBJ2-7	TGTGCCAGCAGCCTTGGGCCGGCCGGGACTAGCGGGACACCCGTATCCTACGAGCAGTACTTC	CASSLGPAGTSGTPVSYEQYF
.	once	TRBV6-1	TRBJ2-5	TGTACCAGCACACTCGATTCCGAGACCCAGTACTTC	CTSTLDSETQYF
TRBD1	.	TRBV5-1	TRBJ1-1	TGCGCCAGCAGCAATCCCGGGACAGGGGTTATTACGACGGCTGAAGCTTTCTTT	CASSNPGTGVITTAEAFF
TRBD2	.	TRBV7-7	TRBJ2-5	TGTGCTAGCAGCTTAGGAGCGGGGGGAGGAGAGACCCAGTACTTC	CASSLGAGGGETQYF
.	.	TRBV12-3/TRBV12-4	TRBJ2-5	TGTACCAGCAGTTGGGGCTACGGTGAAGAGACCCAGTACTTC	CTSSWGYGEETQYF
TRBD2	.	TRBV7-2	TRBJ2-1	TGTGCCAGCAGACGACTAGCGACCTCCTACAATGAGCAGTTCTTC	CASRRLATSYNEQFF
.	.	TRBV5-5	TRBJ2-5	TGTGCCAGCAGCTGGTGGACAGACCAAGAGACCCAGTACTTC	CASSWWTDQETQYF
TRBD2	.	TRBV29-1	TRBJ2-2	TGCAGCGTTGGCGGGAGGGCAGGTGCCGGGGAGCTGTTTTTT	CSVGGRAGAGELFF
.	.	TRBV4-3	TRBJ1-5	TGCGCCAGCAGCCAAGATTACAGAAATCAGCCCCAGCATTTT	CASSQDYRNQPQHF
.	.	TRBV5-1	TRBJ2-7	TGCGCCAGCAGCCAACCGTCTAGCTACGAGCAGTACTTC	CASSQPSSYEQYF
.	.	TRBV5-1	TRBJ2-1	TGCGCCAGCAGCTTCTACAGTGACAATGAGCAGTTCTTC	CASSFYSDNEQFF
.	few	TRBV6-2/TRBV6-3	TRBJ2-5	TGTGCCAGCAGTTACTCGGCGGACCGCCCGTACTTC	CASSYSADRPYF
TRBD1	.	TRBV28	TRBJ1-1	TGTGCCAGCAGGGCCACAGGGGGGGTGAGCACTGAAGCTTTCTTT	CASRATGGVSTEAFF
TRBD1	.	TRBV18	TRBJ2-3	TGTGCCAGCTCACTACGACAGGGTTTCACGGATACGCAGTATTTT	CASSLRQGFTDTQYF
TRBD2	.	TRBV6-1	TRBJ2-5	TGTGCCAGAATAGGGGGACTAGCGGGGGGGTGCCAAGAGACCCAGTACTTC	CARIGGLAGGCQETQYF
TRBD1	.	TRBV5-1	TRBJ1-2	TGCGCCAGCAGCCAAGGACAGGGAGTTAAGTATGGCTACACCTTC	CASSQGQGVKYGYTF
.	few	TRBV28	TRBJ2-7	TGTGCCAGCAGTCCACCCCCTGGTCACCAGTACTTC	CASSPPPGHQYF
TRBD2	few	TRBV7-2	TRBJ2-1	TGTGCCAGCAGCACCGGAGCGGGAGCTTCCTACAATGAGCAGTTCTTC	CASSTGAGASYNEQFF
TRBD1	few	TRBV7-9	TRBJ2-5	TGTGCCAGCAGCCCACTACAGGGGGCTAGGGAGACCCAGTACTTC	CASSPLQGARETQYF
.	.	TRBV15	TRBJ1-4	TGTGCCACCAGCAACTCCCGAGCCCATAATGAAAAACTGTTTTTT	CATSNSRAHNEKLFF
.	.	TRBV4-2	TRBJ2-1	TGTGCCAGCAGCCAGTGGAACGGCGTTCGGGAGCAGTTCTTC	CASSQWNGVREQFF